Ten or more counts support the clone carrying this T cell receptor beta chain. Clinical symptoms, serum thyroxine and TRAb, thyroid ultrasound and orbital computed tomography together formed the diagnostic basis. The data originate from a study of T cells in Graves' hyperthyroidism and ophthalmopathy. From RNA transcripts, TCR beta CDR3 regions were amplified. HTBI primers were the set used in a first-round RT-PCR of the TCR CDR3. From the multiplex PCR reads, TCRdb called clonotypes with MiXCR, one entry per CDR3 protein. The sample carries about 500,000 distinct CDR3 sequences, 15% to 20% recorded once. This CDR3 has 16 amino acids. Trimming stripped 5 bases from V and 5 bases from J, with 19 bases between.

This chain links TRBV12-3 or TRBV12-4 with TRBJ1-5; D call uncertain. The TCR comes from a woman aged 25 to 39 with Graves' ophthalmopathy. The sequenced sample consisted of blood. Written as DNA, the CDR3 is TGTGCCAGCAGTCGTGGGCTTGGGAGGTCGGATCAGCCCCAGCATTTT. It is translated as CASSRGLGRSDQPQHF.